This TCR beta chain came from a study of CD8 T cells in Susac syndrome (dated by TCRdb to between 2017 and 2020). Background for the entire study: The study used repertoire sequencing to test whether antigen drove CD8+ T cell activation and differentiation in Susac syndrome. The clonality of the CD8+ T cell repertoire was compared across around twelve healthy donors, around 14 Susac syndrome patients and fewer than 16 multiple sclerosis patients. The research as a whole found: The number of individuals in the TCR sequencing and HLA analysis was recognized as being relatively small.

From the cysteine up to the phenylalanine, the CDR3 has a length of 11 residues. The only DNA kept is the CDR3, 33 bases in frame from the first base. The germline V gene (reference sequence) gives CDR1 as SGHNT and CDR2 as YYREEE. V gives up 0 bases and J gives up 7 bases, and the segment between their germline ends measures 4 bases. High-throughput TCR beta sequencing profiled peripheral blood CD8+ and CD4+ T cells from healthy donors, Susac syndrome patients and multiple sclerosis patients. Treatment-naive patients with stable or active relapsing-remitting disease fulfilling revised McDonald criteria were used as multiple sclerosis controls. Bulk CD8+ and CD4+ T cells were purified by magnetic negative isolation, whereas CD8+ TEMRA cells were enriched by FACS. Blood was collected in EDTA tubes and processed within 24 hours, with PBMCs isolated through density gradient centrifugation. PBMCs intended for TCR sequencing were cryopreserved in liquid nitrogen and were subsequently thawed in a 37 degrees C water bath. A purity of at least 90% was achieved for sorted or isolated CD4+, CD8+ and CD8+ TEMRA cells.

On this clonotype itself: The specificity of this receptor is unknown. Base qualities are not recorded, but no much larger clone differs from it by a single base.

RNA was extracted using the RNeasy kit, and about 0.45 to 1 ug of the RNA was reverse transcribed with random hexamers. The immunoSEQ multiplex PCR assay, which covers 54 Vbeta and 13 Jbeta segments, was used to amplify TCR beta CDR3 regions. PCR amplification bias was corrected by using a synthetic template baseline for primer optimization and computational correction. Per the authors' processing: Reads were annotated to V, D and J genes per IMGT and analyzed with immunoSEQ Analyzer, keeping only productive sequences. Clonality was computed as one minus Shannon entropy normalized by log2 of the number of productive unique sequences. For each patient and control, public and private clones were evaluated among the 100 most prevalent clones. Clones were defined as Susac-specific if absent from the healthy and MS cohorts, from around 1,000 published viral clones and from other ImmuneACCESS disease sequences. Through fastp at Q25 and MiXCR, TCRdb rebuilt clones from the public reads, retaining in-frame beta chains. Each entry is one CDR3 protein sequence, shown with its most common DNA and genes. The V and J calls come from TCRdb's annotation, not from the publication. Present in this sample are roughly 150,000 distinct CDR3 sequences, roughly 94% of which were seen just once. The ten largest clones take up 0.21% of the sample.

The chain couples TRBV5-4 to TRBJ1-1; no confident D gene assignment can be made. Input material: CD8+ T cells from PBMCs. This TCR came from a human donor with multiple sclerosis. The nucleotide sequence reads TGTGCCAGCAGCTTGGGATATGAAGCTTTCTTT. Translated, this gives CASSLGYEAFF. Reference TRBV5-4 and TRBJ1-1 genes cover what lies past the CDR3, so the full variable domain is ETGVTQSPTHLIKTRGQQVTLRCSSQSGHNTVSWYQQALGQGPQFIFQYYREEENGRGNFPPRFSGLQFPNYSSELNVNALELDDSALYLCASSLGYEAFFGQGTRLTVV.